Shown below are 24 T cell receptor beta chains from a single sample sequenced in a study of patients and donors after allogeneic stem cell transplantation. TCRdb recomputed calls from the RT-PCR reads with MiXCR, one row per CDR3 protein. The profile shows about 160,000 distinct CDR3 sequences, approximately 35% of them singletons. Sample: blood, either unsorted or a sorted T cell fraction (not recorded which). These receptor sequences come from a human donor who was either an allogeneic HSCT recipient or a stem cell or donor lymphocyte infusion donor (not recorded which). It is not recorded whose cells these are; they may come from a transplant donor.

This chain joins TRBV6-6 and TRBJ1-6; possibly TRBD1 for D (5 bases). Germline assignment: CDR1 MNHNY and CDR2 SVGAGI (reference sequence). This CDR3 is 15 amino acids long. Deletions cut 5 bases from V and 3 bases from J, with 11 bases between. CDR3 nucleotides: TGTGCCAGCAGTGGCGGGGCCGTCTATAATTCACCCCTCCACTTT. Translated: CASSGGAVYNSPLHF.

A word on this clonotype: The conserved closing phenylalanine or tryptophan is absent in this CDR3, likely reflecting a read error. The V call is TRBV12-3 or TRBV12-4, the J call TRBJ1-3; D is undetermined. The CDR3 is made up of 14 amino acids. Trimming pared 6 bases from V and 8 bases from J, leaving 17 bases between. This CDR3 reads CASSQKPSVHTIYL. The CDR3 DNA is TGTGCCAGCAGCCAGAAACCCTCGGTTCACACCATATATTTG.

The chain uses TRBV9 and TRBJ1-5; D may be TRBD1 (6 bases). In germline, CDR1 is SGDLS, CDR2 YYNGEE. Deletions cut 0 bases from V and 3 bases from J, with 7 bases between. This CDR3 region has 14 residues. CDR3 amino acids: CASSVEGVNQPQHF. CDR3 nucleotides: TGTGCCAGCAGCGTAGAGGGGGTCAATCAGCCCCAGCATTTT.

This clonotype has just a few counts. The V gene is TRBV4-2, the J gene TRBJ1-4, with D maybe TRBD1 (5 bases). Trimming stripped 0 bases from V and 8 bases from J, with 10 bases between. The CDR3 has 14 residues. Germline CDR1 and CDR2: LGHNA and YNFKEQ. CDR3: CASSQDSPGEKLFF. The CDR3 DNA follows: TGTGCCAGCAGCCAAGACTCTCCAGGGGAAAAACTGTTTTTT.

This rearrangement joins TRBV20-1 to TRBJ2-1, with D perhaps matching TRBD1 (5 bases). Between the trimmed V and J ends, which lost 0 bases and 7 bases, there was a span of 13 bases. Germline CDR1 and CDR2: DFQATT and SNEGSKA (reference sequence). CDR3 length: 14 amino acids. This chain's CDR3 is CSARDAGPGNEQFF. CDR3 sequence (DNA): TGCAGTGCTAGAGATGCAGGGCCAGGAAATGAGCAGTTCTTC.

This clonotype has just a few counts. The chain employs TRBV28 and TRBJ1-5; TRBD1 matches 7 bases. The CDR3 runs 13 residues. Germline V gene lookup returns CDR1 MDHEN and CDR2 SYDVKM. Losses at the gene ends were 6 bases for V and 11 bases for J; bases not matched to a gene: 10. CDR3 sequence (DNA): TGTGCCAGCAGCCTGGGACAGTGGGGCGCCCAGCATTTT. It codes for CASSLGQWGAQHF.

The rearrangement uses TRBV20-1 and TRBJ2-7; TRBD2 matches 12 bases. Germline CDR1 reads DFQATT; CDR2 reads SNEGSKA (reference sequence). After removal of 4 bases from V and 3 bases from J, the junction contained 7 bases not matched to a gene. The CDR3 loop spans 15 amino acids. In DNA, the CDR3 is TGCAGTGCTACTACTAGCGGGGGGACACTCTACGAGCAGTACGTC. Translation: CSATTSGGTLYEQYV.

This clonotype appeared a few times. This chain joins TRBV9 and TRBJ1-5, with 7 positions matching TRBD1. V lost 4 bases and J lost 5; bases outside the gene matches: 6. This CDR3 comprises 14 residues. Germline V gives CDR1 SGDLS, CDR2 YYNGEE. This CDR3 reads CASSNGRGDQPQHF. In DNA, the CDR3 is TGTGCCAGCAGCAACGGCAGGGGGGATCAGCCCCAGCATTTT.

This chain connects TRBV7-2 to TRBJ1-1; 12 bases line up with TRBD1. The CDR3 loop spans 17 amino acids. Germline CDR1 SGHTA, CDR2 FQGNSA. Unmatched junction bases numbered 10, after V lost 5 bases and J lost 3 bases. This CDR3 is CASSPGTGTGGYTEAFF. CDR3 nucleotides: TGTGCCAGCAGCCCAGGGACGGGGACAGGGGGCTACACTGAAGCTTTCTTT.

The chain carries TRBV6-1 and TRBJ1-5; D remains ambiguous. The CDR3 has 17 residues. From germline, CDR1 is MNHNS and CDR2 SASEGT. Trimming cost V 3 bases and J 0 bases, with 15 bases left between them. The CDR3 DNA follows: TGTGCCAGCAGTGAGGGAATCCGCCCATATAGCAATCAGCCCCAGCATTTT. Its translation is CASSEGIRPYSNQPQHF.

The sample holds a few counts of this clonotype. The rearrangement links TRBV5-1 to TRBJ2-3; a possible D gene is TRBD2 (5 bases). V lost 1 base, J lost 6 bases, and 12 bases lay in between. The CDR3 has 14 residues. Germline-derived CDR1 and CDR2 are SGHRS and YFSETQ. CDR3 bases: TGCGCCAGCAGCTTGCCGGGGAGCCTTGATACGCAGTATTTT. Its protein is CASSLPGSLDTQYF.

CDR3 sequence: CSGGPHGTEAFF. Written as DNA, the CDR3 is TGCAGCGGGGGACCCCACGGGACTGAAGCTTTCTTT. The V call is TRBV29-1, the J call TRBJ1-1; TRBD1 might be the D (5 bases). Germline-derived CDR1 and CDR2 are SQVTM and ANQGSEA. V shed 7 bases and J shed 5 bases, with 14 bases lying between them. The CDR3 is 12 residues long.

The V gene is TRBV11-2, the J gene TRBJ1-2; D remains ambiguous. Trimming left V 1 base short and J 4 bases short, with 10 bases between. CDR1 SGHAT and CDR2 FQNNGV come from the germline V gene. This CDR3 region has 14 residues. This CDR3 reads CASSLGTPRYGYTF. The DNA of the CDR3 is TGTGCCAGCAGCTTAGGGACCCCTCGCTATGGCTACACCTTC.

V and J are TRBV12-3 or TRBV12-4 and TRBJ1-2; D is ambiguous. The CDR3 spans 14 residues. V gave up 6 bases and J gave up 4 bases, with 15 bases separating them. In DNA form, the CDR3 reads TGTGCCAGCAGCCTCTCCCCGGGGAGCTATGGCTACACCTTC. This codes for CASSLSPGSYGYTF.

This chain uses TRBV25-1 with TRBJ1-1, with a weak D call TRBD1 (5 bases). Looked up from germline, CDR1 is MGHDK and CDR2 is SYGVNS. This CDR3 has 15 amino acids. V was clipped by 6 bases and J by 5 bases, with 19 bases between them. DNA for the CDR3: TGTGCCAGCAGCGCCCCAGGGAGAGTAGTGACTGAAGCTTTCTTT. It yields the protein CASSAPGRVVTEAFF. Full variable domain (outside the CDR3, taken from reference TRBV25-1 and TRBJ1-1): EADIYQTPRYLVIGTGKKITLECSQTMGHDKMYWYQQDPGMELHLIHYSYGVNSTEKGDLSSESTVSRIRTEHFPLTLESARPSHTSQYLCASSAPGRVVTEAFFGQGTRLTVV.

V and J are TRBV20-1 and TRBJ1-5; 7 bases map to TRBD1. Germline-derived CDR1 and CDR2 are DFQATT and SNEGSKA (reference sequence). The CDR3 totals 14 residues. Germline trimming cut 5 bases from V and 6 bases from J; bases unmatched to any gene: 10. CDR3 region: CSAHSYRGGQPQHF. The CDR3 DNA sequence: TGCAGTGCTCATTCCTACAGGGGTGGTCAGCCCCAGCATTTT.

The chain combines TRBV20-1 with TRBJ2-1, with 12 bases that match TRBD1. Losses at the gene ends were 3 bases for V and 6 bases for J; bases not matched to a gene: 12. In germline, CDR1 is DFQATT, CDR2 SNEGSKA (reference sequence). CDR3 length: 17 residues. The CDR3 here is CSASLFWDRGQGNEQFF. DNA for the CDR3: TGCAGTGCTAGCCTTTTTTGGGACAGGGGGCAGGGCAATGAGCAGTTCTTC.

This chain connects TRBV7-8 to TRBJ1-4, with unresolved D. Germline lookup yields CDR1 SGHVS and CDR2 FQNEAQ. Trimming took 2 bases from V and 6 from J, leaving 10 bases between them. The CDR3 runs 14 residues. CDR3 protein: CASSLTGADEKLFF. The CDR3 region has the DNA TGTGCCAGCAGCTTAACCGGTGCTGATGAAAAACTGTTTTTT.

V is TRBV3-1 and J is TRBJ2-3; unclear D gene. The CDR3 contains 14 residues. Germline V gene lookup returns CDR1 LGHDT and CDR2 YNNKEL (reference sequence). Trimming pared 0 bases from V and 3 bases from J, leaving 7 bases between. The CDR3 DNA is TGTGCCAGCAGCCAAGACTTTGGGACAGATACGCAGTATTTT. Its protein product is CASSQDFGTDTQYF.

This clonotype was observed a handful of times. The J gene is TRBJ2-5, the V gene TRBV12-3 or TRBV12-4, with 10 bases fitting TRBD2. The CDR3 length is 16 residues. Losses at the gene ends were 5 bases for V and 2 bases for J; bases not matched to a gene: 8. CDR3 DNA sequence: TGTGCCAGCAGTCCGAGGACTAGCGGTTTACAAGAGACCCAGTACTTC. It encodes CASSPRTSGLQETQYF.

The rearrangement uses TRBV6-5 and TRBJ1-4; a possible D gene is TRBD1 (6 bases). The CDR3 spans 15 residues. Germline-derived CDR1 and CDR2 are MNHEY and SVGAGI. Trimming left V 5 bases short and J 5 bases short, with 15 bases between. The CDR3 is CASSGGAGINEKLFF. The CDR3, as DNA: TGTGCCAGCAGTGGGGGGGCAGGGATCAATGAAAAACTGTTTTTT.

This clonotype was detected only a few times. The V and J genes are TRBV29-1 and TRBJ1-3; D uncertain. Trimming stripped 3 bases from V and 2 bases from J, with 8 bases between. Germline assignment: CDR1 SQVTM and CDR2 ANQGSEA. The CDR3 has 13 amino acids. The CDR3 region has the DNA TGCAGCGTTGATGGACCTACTGGAAACACCATATATTTT. This encodes CSVDGPTGNTIYF.

This clonotype was detected a few times. This chain joins TRBV29-1 and TRBJ1-6; D gene ambiguous. The length of the CDR3 is 13 residues. V was trimmed by 7 bases and J by 3 bases, leaving 10 bases between them. Germline lookup yields CDR1 SQVTM and CDR2 ANQGSEA. The CDR3 DNA sequence: TGCAGCGCCAAGACCGGCTATAATTCACCCCTCCACTTT. Encoded protein: CSAKTGYNSPLHF.

Here the CDR3 reads CASSYRTGIDEQFF. CDR3 nucleotide sequence: TGTGCCAGCAGTTACCGGACAGGTATCGATGAGCAGTTCTTC. V and J are TRBV6-2 or TRBV6-3 and TRBJ2-1; 7 nucleotides line up with TRBD1. This CDR3 is built from 14 residues. CDR1 and CDR2 from the germline V gene are MNHEY and SVGEGT. After removal of 2 bases from V and 8 bases from J, the junction contained 6 bases not matched to a gene.